These 10 T cell receptor beta chains were all obtained from the same sample, sequenced in a study of early T cells in non-severe SARS-CoV-2 infection. From the 5' RACE reads, TCRdb called clonotypes with MiXCR, one entry per CDR3 protein. The table lists tens of thousands of distinct CDR3 sequences, approximately 5.9% of them singletons. The material sequenced was whole blood. The receptors here all came from an adult who was a healthcare worker with PCR-confirmed SARS-CoV-2 infection or an uninfected control (not recorded which).

This clonotype has a count of ten or more. The chain uses TRBV6-6 and TRBJ1-5; D unclear. Germline loops: CDR1 MNHNY, CDR2 SVGAGI (reference sequence). CDR3 size: 14 residues. The V end lost 2 bases, the J end lost 5 bases, and 10 bases lay between the germline ends. CDR3 residues: CASSYVKGDQPQHF. CDR3 sequence (DNA): TGTGCCAGCAGTTACGTAAAGGGAGATCAGCCCCAGCATTTT.

This clonotype has just a few counts. V and J are TRBV5-4 and TRBJ1-4, with no clear D. Germline CDR1 and CDR2: SGHNT and YYREEE (reference sequence). Trimming cost V 0 bases and J 6 bases, with 9 bases left between them. The CDR3 totals 14 residues. The CDR3, as DNA: TGTGCCAGCAGCTTGGCCGGTACAGATGAAAAACTGTTTTTT. Encoded protein: CASSLAGTDEKLFF.

This clonotype was seen many times. This rearrangement joins TRBV20-1 to TRBJ2-3; 10 bases align to TRBD2. The CDR3 length is 14 residues. The germline V gene has CDR1 DFQATT and CDR2 SNEGSKA (reference sequence). V lost 6 bases and J lost 4; bases outside the gene matches: 7. The CDR3: CSAPRSGRADTQYF. The CDR3 nucleotides are TGCAGTGCCCCGAGGAGCGGGAGGGCAGATACGCAGTATTTT.

This clonotype has ten or more counts. V usage is TRBV18 and J usage is TRBJ2-7; TRBD1 matches at 9 bases. Germline V gene lookup returns CDR1 KGHSH and CDR2 LQKENI. Trimming took 5 bases from V and 0 from J; bases not matched to a gene: 8. The CDR3 covers 16 residues. DNA of the CDR3: TGTGCCAGCTCATCACAACAGGGGGCTTTCTCCTACGAGCAGTACTTC. Translation gives CASSSQQGAFSYEQYF.

This clonotype was counted ten times or more. The chain joins TRBV2 to TRBJ2-1; TRBD2 matches at 8 bases. Germline V CDR1 and CDR2: SNHLY, FYNNEI. The length of the CDR3 is 15 residues. V dropped 6 bases and J dropped 2; count of bases not matched to a gene: 6. The CDR3 nucleotides read TGTGCCAGCAGGGTGAGCGGGAGCACCTACAATGAGCAGTTCTTC. Residues: CASRVSGSTYNEQFF.

This clonotype was observed a few times. The rearrangement uses TRBV27 and TRBJ2-4, with TRBD1 matching 7 bases. The CDR3 covers 16 residues. Trimming took 5 bases from V and 1 from J; bases not matched to a gene: 8. Germline lookup yields CDR1 MNHEY and CDR2 SMNVEV (reference sequence). CDR3 sequence (DNA): TGTGCCAGCAGTAGACGACAGGGTCGCGCCAAAAACATTCAGTACTTC. Its translation is CASSRRQGRAKNIQYF.

This clonotype was seen a handful of times. V usage is TRBV18 and J usage is TRBJ2-7, with 7 bases identical to TRBD1. Trimming removed 3 bases from V and 7 bases from J; junction bases left unmatched: 12. CDR1 is KGHSH, CDR2 LQKENI, per germline. This CDR3 contains 15 residues. In DNA form, the CDR3 reads TGTGCCAGCTCACCGAGGACAGGCCCTACGGAGGAGCAGTACTTC. This codes for CASSPRTGPTEEQYF.

This clonotype has at least ten counts. The chain carries TRBV30 and TRBJ2-2; D remains ambiguous. V gave up 2 bases and J gave up 1 base, with 8 bases separating them. This CDR3 is 14 amino acids long. Looked up from germline, CDR1 is GTSNPN and CDR2 is SVGIG (reference sequence). The CDR3 loop is CAWSSWRNTGELFF. The DNA for the CDR3 is TGTGCCTGGAGTTCTTGGCGGAACACCGGGGAGCTGTTTTTT.

Notes on this clonotype: This may be a read error, as it is one base from a much larger clone. The J gene is TRBJ2-6, the V gene TRBV16, with D possibly TRBD2 on 6 matching bases. From germline, CDR1 is KGHSY and CDR2 FQNENV. The CDR3 contains 15 residues. CDR3 nucleotides: TGTGCCAGCAGCCAAAGGAGGGTCGGGGCCGACGTCCTGACTTTC. It yields the protein CASSQRRVGADVLTF.

This clonotype was detected many times. This chain uses TRBV5-1 with TRBJ1-6; tentative D call: TRBD1 (6 bases). Germline V gene data show CDR1 as SGHRS and CDR2 as YFSETQ. Trimming stripped 4 bases from V and 8 bases from J, with 16 bases between. This CDR3 comprises 15 residues. CDR3 loop: CASSTGGTTDSPLHF. CDR3 coding DNA: TGCGCCAGCAGCACAGGCGGGACAACTGATTCACCCCTCCACTTT.